This T cell receptor beta chain derives from a study of blood T cells in healthy people across ages. To note about this clonotype: As yet, its antigen is unknown.

CDR1 is WSHSY and CDR2 is SAAADI in the germline V gene. V lost 3 bases, J lost 2 bases, and 5 bases stayed unmatched. This CDR3 has 15 amino acids. Together with a sample-barcoded 5' primer, a J-beta primer mix was included in a second PCR lasting roughly 6 to 12 cycles. TCRdb re-derived calls from the 5' RACE reads in MiXCR, one entry per CDR3 protein. The top ten clones hold approximately 17% of a sample with about 1 million distinct CDR3 sequences, 40% to 45% of them seen once. Healthy Caucasians from Russia aged 6 to 90 served as donors. Each sample gave at least 7 million isolated PBMCs. Whole-study findings and limits: Because sorting was not performed, PBMCs prevented conclusive naive versus antigen-experienced comparison. The study found more naive CD4+ cells and higher diversity in long-lived than aged donors.

The clonotype originates from a woman aged 60-75 years in good health. Sequencing was performed on blood. The chain is built from TRBV10-2 and TRBJ2-7, with 9 bases that match TRBD2. CDR3 coding DNA: TGCGCCAGCAGTGAAAGGTCTAGCGGGACCTACGAGCAGTACTTC. It encodes CASSERSSGTYEQYF.